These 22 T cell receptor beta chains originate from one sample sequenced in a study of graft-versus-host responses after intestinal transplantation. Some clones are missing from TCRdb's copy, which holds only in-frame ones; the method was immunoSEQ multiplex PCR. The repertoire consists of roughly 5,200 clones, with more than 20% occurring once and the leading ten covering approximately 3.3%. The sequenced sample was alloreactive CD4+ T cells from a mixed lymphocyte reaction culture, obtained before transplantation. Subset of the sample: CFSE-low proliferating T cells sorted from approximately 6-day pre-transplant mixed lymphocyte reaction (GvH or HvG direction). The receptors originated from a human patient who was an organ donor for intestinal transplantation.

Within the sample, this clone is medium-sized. CDR3 residues: CSVLSGNQPQHF. DNA for the CDR3: TGCAGCGTTTTGTCGGGCAATCAGCCCCAGCATTTT. The V and J genes are TRBV29-1 and TRBJ1-5; D not certain. Between the trimmed V and J ends, which lost 5 bases and 2 bases, there was a span of 7 bases. The CDR3 is made up of 12 amino acids. CDR1 SQVTM and CDR2 ANQGSEA come from the germline V gene.

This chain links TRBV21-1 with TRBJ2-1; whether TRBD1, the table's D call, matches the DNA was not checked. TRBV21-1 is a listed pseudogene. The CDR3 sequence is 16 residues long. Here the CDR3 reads CASSKGQRSSYNEQFF. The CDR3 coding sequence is TGTGCCAGCAGCAAGGGACAGCGGAGCTCCTACAATGAGCAGTTCTTC.

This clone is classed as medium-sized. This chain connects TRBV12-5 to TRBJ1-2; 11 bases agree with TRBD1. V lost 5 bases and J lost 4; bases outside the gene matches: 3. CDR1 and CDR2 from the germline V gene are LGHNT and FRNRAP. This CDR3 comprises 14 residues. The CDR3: CASGTGTGGYGYTF. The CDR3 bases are TGTGCTAGTGGTACCGGGACAGGGGGCTATGGCTACACCTTC.

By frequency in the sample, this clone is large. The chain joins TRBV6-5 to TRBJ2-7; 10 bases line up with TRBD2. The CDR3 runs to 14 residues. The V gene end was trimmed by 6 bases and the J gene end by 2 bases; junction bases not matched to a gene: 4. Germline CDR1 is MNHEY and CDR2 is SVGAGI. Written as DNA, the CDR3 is TGTGCCAGCAGGGAGCGGGGGGGAACCTACGAGCAGTACTTC. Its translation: CASRERGGTYEQYF.

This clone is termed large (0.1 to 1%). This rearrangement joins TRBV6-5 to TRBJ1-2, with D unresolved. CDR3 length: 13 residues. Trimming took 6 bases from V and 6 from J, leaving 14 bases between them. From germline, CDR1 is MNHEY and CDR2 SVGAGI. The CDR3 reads CASRRGKTDGYTF. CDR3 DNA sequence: TGTGCCAGCAGGAGAGGGAAGACGGATGGCTACACCTTC.

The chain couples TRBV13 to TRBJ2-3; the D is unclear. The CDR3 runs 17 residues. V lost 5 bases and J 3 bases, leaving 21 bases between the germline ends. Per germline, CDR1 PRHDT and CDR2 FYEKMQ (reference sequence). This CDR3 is CASSPNPGIMLTDTQYF. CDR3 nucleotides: TGTGCCAGCAGCCCCAACCCCGGTATTATGTTAACAGATACGCAGTATTTT.

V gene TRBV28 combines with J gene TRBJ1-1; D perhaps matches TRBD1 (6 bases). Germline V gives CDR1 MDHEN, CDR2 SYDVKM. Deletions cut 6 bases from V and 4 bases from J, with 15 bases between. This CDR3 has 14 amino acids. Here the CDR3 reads CASRLTGPGTEAFF. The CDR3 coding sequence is TGTGCCAGCAGACTAACAGGGCCGGGCACTGAAGCTTTCTTT.

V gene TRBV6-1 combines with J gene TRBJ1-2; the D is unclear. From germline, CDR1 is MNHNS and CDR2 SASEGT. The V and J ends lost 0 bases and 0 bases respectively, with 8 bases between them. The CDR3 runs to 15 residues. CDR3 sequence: CASSEARPANYGYTF. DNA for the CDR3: TGTGCCAGCAGTGAAGCGCGCCCGGCTAACTATGGCTACACCTTC.

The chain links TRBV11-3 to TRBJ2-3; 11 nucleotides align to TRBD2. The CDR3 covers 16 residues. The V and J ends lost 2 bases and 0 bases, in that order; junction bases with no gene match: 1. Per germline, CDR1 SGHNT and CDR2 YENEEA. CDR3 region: CASSLLAGGSTDTQYF. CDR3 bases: TGTGCCAGCAGCTTACTAGCGGGAGGAAGCACAGATACGCAGTATTTT.

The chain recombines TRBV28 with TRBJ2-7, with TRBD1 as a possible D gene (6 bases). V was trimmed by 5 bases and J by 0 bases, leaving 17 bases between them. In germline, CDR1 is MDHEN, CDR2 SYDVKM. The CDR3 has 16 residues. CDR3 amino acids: CASSLTPVTGSYEQYF. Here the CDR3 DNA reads TGTGCCAGCAGTCTCACCCCCGTGACAGGCTCCTACGAGCAGTACTTC.

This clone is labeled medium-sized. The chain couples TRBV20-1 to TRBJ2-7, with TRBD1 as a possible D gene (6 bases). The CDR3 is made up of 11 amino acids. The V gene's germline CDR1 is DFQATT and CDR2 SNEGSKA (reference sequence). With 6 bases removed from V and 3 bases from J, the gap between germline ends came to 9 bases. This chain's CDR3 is CSAGTFYEQYF. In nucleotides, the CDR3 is TGCAGTGCCGGGACATTCTACGAGCAGTACTTC.

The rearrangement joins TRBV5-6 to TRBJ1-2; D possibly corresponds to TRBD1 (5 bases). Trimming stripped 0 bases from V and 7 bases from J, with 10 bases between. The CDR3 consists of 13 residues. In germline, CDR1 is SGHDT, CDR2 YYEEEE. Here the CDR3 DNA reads TGTGCCAGCAGCTTGGGGGGGGGAGCTGGCTACACCTTC. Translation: CASSLGGGAGYTF.

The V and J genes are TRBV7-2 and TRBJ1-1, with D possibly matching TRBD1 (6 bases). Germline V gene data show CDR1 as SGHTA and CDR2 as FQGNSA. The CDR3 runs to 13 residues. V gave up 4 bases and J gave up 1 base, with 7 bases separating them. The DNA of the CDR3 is TGTGCCAGCAGCTCGGGACAGAACACTGAAGCTTTCTTT. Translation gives CASSSGQNTEAFF.

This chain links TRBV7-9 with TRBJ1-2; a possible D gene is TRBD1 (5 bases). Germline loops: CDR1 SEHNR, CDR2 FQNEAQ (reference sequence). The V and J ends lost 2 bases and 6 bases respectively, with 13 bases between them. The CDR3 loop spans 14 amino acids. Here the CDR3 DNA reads TGTGCCAGCAGCTTACGGTCAGGGTATAATGGCTACACCTTC. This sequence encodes CASSLRSGYNGYTF. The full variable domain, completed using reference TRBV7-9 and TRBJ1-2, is DTGVSQNPRHKITKRGQNVTFRCDPISEHNRLYWYRQTLGQGPEFLTYFQNEAQLEKSRLLSDRFSAERPKGSFSTLEIQRTEQGDSAMYLCASSLRSGYNGYTFGSGTRLTVV.

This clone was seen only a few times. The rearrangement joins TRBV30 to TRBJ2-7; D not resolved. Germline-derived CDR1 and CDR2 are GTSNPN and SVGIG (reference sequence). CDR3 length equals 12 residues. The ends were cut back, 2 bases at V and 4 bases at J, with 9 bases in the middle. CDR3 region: CAWSLEWYEQYF. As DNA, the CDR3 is TGTGCCTGGAGTTTGGAGTGGTACGAGCAGTACTTC.

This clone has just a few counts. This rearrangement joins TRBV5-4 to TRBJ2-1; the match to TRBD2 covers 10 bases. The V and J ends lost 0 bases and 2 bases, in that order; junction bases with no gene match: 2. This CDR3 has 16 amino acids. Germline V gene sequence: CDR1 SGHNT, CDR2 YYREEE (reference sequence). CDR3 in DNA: TGTGCCAGCAGCTTGGGAAGCGGGAGGGCCTACAATGAGCAGTTCTTC. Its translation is CASSLGSGRAYNEQFF.

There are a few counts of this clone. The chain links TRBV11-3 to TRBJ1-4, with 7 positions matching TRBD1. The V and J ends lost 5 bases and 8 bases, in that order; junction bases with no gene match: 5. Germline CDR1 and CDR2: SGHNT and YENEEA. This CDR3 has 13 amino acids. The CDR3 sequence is CASSRDRGEKLFF. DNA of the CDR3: TGTGCCAGCAGCAGGGACAGAGGAGAAAAACTGTTTTTT.

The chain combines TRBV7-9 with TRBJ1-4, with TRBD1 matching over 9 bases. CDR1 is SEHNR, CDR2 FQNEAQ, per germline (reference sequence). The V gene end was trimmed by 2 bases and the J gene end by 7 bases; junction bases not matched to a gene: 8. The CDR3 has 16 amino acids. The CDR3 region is CASSLWSGTGSEKLFF. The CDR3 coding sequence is TGTGCCAGCAGCTTATGGAGCGGGACAGGGTCTGAAAAACTGTTTTTT. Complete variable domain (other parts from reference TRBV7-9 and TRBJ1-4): DTGVSQNPRHKITKRGQNVTFRCDPISEHNRLYWYRQTLGQGPEFLTYFQNEAQLEKSRLLSDRFSAERPKGSFSTLEIQRTEQGDSAMYLCASSLWSGTGSEKLFFGSGTQLSVL.

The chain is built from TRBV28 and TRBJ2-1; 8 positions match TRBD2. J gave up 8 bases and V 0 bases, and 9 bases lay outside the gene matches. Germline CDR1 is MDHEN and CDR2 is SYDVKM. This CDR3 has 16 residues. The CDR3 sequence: CASSLWLLAGRYEQFF. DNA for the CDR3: TGTGCCAGCAGTTTATGGTTATTAGCGGGAAGGTATGAGCAGTTCTTC. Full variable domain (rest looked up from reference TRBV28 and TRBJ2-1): DVKVTQSSRYLVKRTGEKVFLECVQDMDHENMFWYRQDPGLGLRLIYFSYDVKMKEKGDIPEGYSVSREKKERFSLILESASTNQTSMYLCASSLWLLAGRYEQFFGPGTRLTVL.

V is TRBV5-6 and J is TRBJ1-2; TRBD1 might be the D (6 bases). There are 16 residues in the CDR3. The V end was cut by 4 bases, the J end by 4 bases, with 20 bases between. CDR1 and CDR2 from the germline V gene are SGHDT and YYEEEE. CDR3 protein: CASSTDGGGRGYGYTF. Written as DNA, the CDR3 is TGTGCCAGCAGCACTGATGGGGGGGGCCGGGGCTATGGCTACACCTTC.

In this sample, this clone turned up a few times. The CDR3 region is CASLISGRPYEQYF. The CDR3 DNA reads as TGTGCCAGTCTAATTAGCGGGAGACCCTACGAGCAGTACTTC. V and J are TRBV2 and TRBJ2-7, with TRBD2 matching 9 bases. CDR1 is SNHLY and CDR2 is FYNNEI in the germline V gene. This CDR3 has 14 amino acids. V was pared by 9 bases and J by 2 bases, with 8 bases of the junction left unmatched.

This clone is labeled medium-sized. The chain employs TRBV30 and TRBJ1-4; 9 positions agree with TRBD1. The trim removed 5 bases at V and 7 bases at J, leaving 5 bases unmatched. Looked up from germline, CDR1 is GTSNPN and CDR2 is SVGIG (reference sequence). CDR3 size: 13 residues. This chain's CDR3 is CAWDRGRGEKLFF. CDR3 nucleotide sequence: TGTGCCTGGGACAGGGGGAGAGGTGAAAAACTGTTTTTT.